The 10 T cell receptor beta chains presented below share a single source sample, sequenced in a study of blood T cell repertoires in COVID-19. Sequencing used immunoSEQ multiplex PCR; TCRdb keeps in-frame clones, though not all of them. The sample consists of about 350,000 clones, around 91% of them appearing once. Sequencing input: peripheral blood. Receptors were obtained from a woman in her late teens or twenties who had recovered from COVID-19.

V gene TRBV5-1 combines with J gene TRBJ2-3, with a weak D call TRBD2 (5 bases). Germline-derived CDR1 and CDR2 are SGHRS and YFSETQ. The V end was cut by 5 bases, the J end by 0 bases, with 22 bases between. The CDR3 totals 18 residues. CDR3 bases: TGCGCCAGCAGTCCTTTTGGAGGACGTGACTCTAGCACAGATACGCAGTATTTT. It yields the protein CASSPFGGRDSSTDTQYF.

This chain joins TRBV5-1 and TRBJ1-2, with D unclear. This CDR3 is built from 17 residues. Germline V gives CDR1 SGHRS, CDR2 YFSETQ. V was cut by 4 bases and J by 8 bases, with 27 bases left in between. In nucleotides, the CDR3 is TGCGCCAGCAGCCCACTCGAGATGGTCGGGGTAGGTTCGGGCTACACCTTC. It codes for CASSPLEMVGVGSGYTF.

The CDR3 loop is CATSRRSRGYNEQFF. The CDR3 DNA reads TGTGCCACCAGCAGACGAAGTCGGGGGTACAATGAGCAGTTCTTC. The chain combines TRBV15 with TRBJ2-1; perhaps TRBD2 as D (6 bases). Germline assignment: CDR1 LNHNV and CDR2 YYDKDF (reference sequence). V lost 2 bases to trimming and J lost 4 bases, with 12 bases between them. This CDR3 contains 15 residues.

V and J are TRBV7-9 and TRBJ2-1, with TRBD2 as a possible D gene (6 bases). Looked up from germline, CDR1 is SEHNR and CDR2 is FQNEAQ (reference sequence). This CDR3 region has 14 residues. V lost 3 bases and J lost 7, with 13 bases in between. In DNA, the CDR3 is TGTGCCAGCAGCTTGCGGAGGGCGTGGAATGAGCAGTTCTTC. It specifies CASSLRRAWNEQFF.

The V gene is TRBV2, the J gene TRBJ2-7; D perhaps matches TRBD2 (6 bases). CDR1 SNHLY and CDR2 FYNNEI come from the germline V gene. The CDR3 spans 15 residues. With 6 bases removed from V and 3 bases from J, the gap between germline ends came to 18 bases. CDR3 region: CASRSRLVLDYEQYV. The DNA for the CDR3 is TGTGCCAGCAGATCCCGACTAGTACTGGACTACGAGCAGTACGTC.

The chain couples TRBV11-3 to TRBJ2-3; TRBD1 might be the D (5 bases). Germline CDR1 is SGHNT and CDR2 is YENEEA. V dropped 1 base and J dropped 4 bases, with 6 bases sitting between them. The CDR3 spans 13 residues. DNA for the CDR3: TGTGCCAGCAGCTTAGCAGGGTCAGATACGCAGTATTTT. This gives the protein CASSLAGSDTQYF.

V usage is TRBV5-1 and J usage is TRBJ2-1, with TRBD2 matching over 8 bases. The V and J ends lost 0 bases and 9 bases, in that order; junction bases with no gene match: 2. Germline loops: CDR1 SGHRS, CDR2 YFSETQ. The CDR3 runs 13 residues. The CDR3 protein is CASSLVAGGEQFF. CDR3 in DNA: TGCGCCAGCAGCTTGGTGGCGGGAGGTGAGCAGTTCTTC.

The chain is built from TRBV18 and TRBJ1-5; possibly TRBD1 for D (5 bases). CDR1 and CDR2 from the germline V gene are KGHSH and LQKENI. Trimming took 5 bases from V and 3 from J, leaving 17 bases between them. CDR3 length: 16 amino acids. CDR3: CASSATRGSDNQPQHF. In DNA form, the CDR3 reads TGTGCCAGCTCAGCCACGCGGGGGTCCGACAATCAGCCCCAGCATTTT.

This CDR3 reads CASSRSPMATNEKLFF. CDR3 DNA: TGCGCCAGCAGCCGGAGCCCGATGGCAACTAATGAAAAACTGTTTTTT. The V call is TRBV4-1, the J call TRBJ1-4; D not certain. Trimming took off 4 bases at V and 0 bases at J, with 12 bases between the two ends. CDR3 length: 16 residues. The germline gives CDR1 MGHRA, CDR2 YSYEKL.

The chain combines TRBV19 with TRBJ2-1, with D perhaps matching TRBD2 (5 bases). Between the trimmed V and J ends, which lost 6 bases and 9 bases, there was a span of 9 bases. Per germline, CDR1 LNHDA and CDR2 SQIVND (reference sequence). CDR3 size: 11 residues. CDR3 nucleotides: TGTGCCAGTAGGCTAGCCGGTGAGCAGTTCTTC. Its protein is CASRLAGEQFF.